The text below deals with one TCR beta chain. Profiled with immunoSEQ multiplex PCR; TCRdb holds only in-frame clones, not every one. The table has fewer than 30,000 clones, approximately 88% seen once. Germline V gives CDR1 SNHLY, CDR2 FYNNEI. Trimming took 0 bases from V and 5 from J, leaving 7 bases between them. This CDR3 region has 13 residues. This specimen comes from a study of PD-1 blockade in classical Hodgkin lymphoma. As to time point: newly diagnosed, previously untreated cHL patient sample. Magnetic negative selection was used to purify CD4+ T cells from PBMCs that had been thawed. The receptor was isolated from a human donor with classical Hodgkin lymphoma. The V call is TRBV2, the J call TRBJ1-1, with D maybe TRBD1 (5 bases). Sequencing was performed on CD4+ T cells from blood. The DNA for the CDR3 is TGTGCCAGCAGTGAAGCGGGGGGGACTGAAGCTTTCTTT. It specifies CASSEAGGTEAFF.